What follows are 24 T cell receptor beta chains derived from one specimen sequenced in a study of molecular identifiers for immune sequencing clone quantification. Each CDR3 protein gets one entry after TCRdb re-called the PCR reads with MiXCR. The sample includes about 500,000 distinct CDR3 sequences, roughly 25% of them seen just once. Sequencing was carried out using naive CD8+ T cells from blood, with Jurkat cell RNA spiked in. The sample's subset: FACS-sorted CD8+CD4-CCR7+CD45RA+ naive T cells. Receptors originate from a human donor in good health. Some libraries in this study had Jurkat cell RNA spiked in.

This clonotype was seen a few times. The rearrangement links TRBV27 to TRBJ2-2; a weak D match, TRBD2 (5 bases). The CDR3 consists of 12 residues. CDR1 and CDR2 from the germline V gene are MNHEY and SMNVEV (reference sequence). Trimming removed 9 bases from V and 4 bases from J, with 9 bases in between. Written as DNA, the CDR3 is TGTGCCAGTTGGGGAGTCACCGGGGAGCTGTTTTTT. Encoded protein: CASWGVTGELFF.

Of note for this clonotype: The CDR3 does not close with the conserved phenylalanine or tryptophan, likely indicating a read error. The chain employs TRBV20-1 and TRBJ2-7; TRBD2 might be the D (5 bases). The V gene lost 3 bases and the J gene lost 3 bases, with 15 bases spanning the gap. Germline CDR1 and CDR2: DFQATT and SNEGSKA (reference sequence). The CDR3 runs to 14 residues. CDR3 coding DNA: TGCAGTGCTAGCAACCAGGACTCCTTCTACGAGCAGTACTCC. Residues: CSASNQDSFYEQYS.

A note on this clonotype: The conserved phenylalanine or tryptophan is not found at the CDR3 terminus, so this likely reflects a read error. The chain employs TRBV7-6 and TRBJ1-3; D is unresolved. The CDR3 contains 10 residues. The germline V gene has CDR1 SGHVS and CDR2 FNYEAQ. V was clipped by 10 bases and J by 5 bases, with 6 bases between them. This chain's CDR3 is CATRRNTIYL. CDR3 DNA: TGTGCCACGCGCCGAAACACCATATATCTT.

This sequence joins TRBV9 and TRBJ2-7, with 8 bases fitting TRBD1. CDR3 length: 14 residues. Germline V gives CDR1 SGDLS, CDR2 YYNGEE. Trimming took 3 bases from V and 2 from J; bases not matched to a gene: 4. The CDR3 reads CASSAGGPAYEQYF. For the CDR3, the DNA is TGTGCCAGCAGCGCAGGGGGCCCCGCCTACGAGCAGTACTTC.

Worth noting for this clonotype: One junction end does not reproduce the germline sequence, and a read error may be involved. The chain links TRBV20-1 to TRBJ2-5; 10 bases line up with TRBD1. This CDR3 region has 13 residues. Germline CDR1 and CDR2: DFQATT and SNEGSKA (reference sequence). CDR3 loop: CSAPGTGEETQHF. CDR3 in DNA: TGCAGTGCTCCCGGGACAGGGGAAGAGACCCAGCACTTC.

The chain carries TRBV21-1 and TRBJ2-2; the table's D call TRBD1 went unverified against the DNA. TRBV21-1 counts as a pseudogene. CDR3 length: 15 residues. CDR3 region: CASSLDRERPGELFF. CDR3 sequence (DNA): TGTGCCAGCAGCTTGGACAGGGAAAGGCCCGGGGAGCTGTTTTTT.

The V call is TRBV20-1, the J call TRBJ2-1; the match to TRBD2 covers 12 bases. V gave up 6 bases and J gave up 4 bases; unmatched junction bases: 13. CDR3 size: 17 residues. Germline V CDR1 and CDR2: DFQATT, SNEGSKA (reference sequence). The CDR3 loop is CSATGTSGRTLYNEQFF. The CDR3 DNA reads TGCAGTGCCACCGGGACTAGCGGGCGGACCCTTTACAATGAGCAGTTCTTC.

The chain is built from TRBV5-1 and TRBJ1-1; possibly TRBD1 for D (5 bases). The CDR3 runs to 16 residues. V gave up 2 bases and J gave up 4 bases, with 18 bases separating them. The germline CDR1 and CDR2 sequences are SGHRS and YFSETQ. CDR3 nucleotide sequence: TGCGCCAGCAGCTTTGGGACGGGGGGTTCGGGCACTGAAGCTTTCTTT. This gives the protein CASSFGTGGSGTEAFF.

The chain links TRBV20-1 to TRBJ1-1, with D perhaps TRBD1 (5 bases). Germline V gives CDR1 DFQATT, CDR2 SNEGSKA (reference sequence). The V gene lost 5 bases and the J gene lost 7 bases, with 17 bases spanning the gap. The CDR3 is 13 amino acids. This CDR3 is CSAPRDGVFEAFF. The CDR3 DNA is TGCAGTGCTCCACGGGACGGGGTCTTTGAAGCTTTCTTT.

This clonotype was observed a handful of times. The chain employs TRBV20-1 and TRBJ2-2; 12 nucleotides line up with TRBD2. The length of the CDR3 is 17 residues. Germline CDR1 and CDR2: DFQATT and SNEGSKA (reference sequence). V lost 0 bases, J lost 3 bases, and 5 bases stayed unmatched. The CDR3 DNA reads as TGCAGTGCTAGAGATGGGCTAGCGGGAGGGCACACCGGGGAGCTGTTTTTT. As protein: CSARDGLAGGHTGELFF.

This clonotype was seen at least ten times. V usage is TRBV19 and J usage is TRBJ1-1; no reliable D call. Germline assignment: CDR1 LNHDA and CDR2 SQIVND (reference sequence). The CDR3 length is 12 residues. V lost 9 bases and J 2 bases, leaving 10 bases between the germline ends. The CDR3 sequence: CASSRGNTEAFF. Here the CDR3 DNA reads TGTGCCAGCAGCCGAGGTAACACTGAAGCTTTCTTT.

This chain connects TRBV12-3 or TRBV12-4 to TRBJ2-2; unclear D gene. The V and J ends lost 3 bases and 0 bases respectively, with 11 bases between them. CDR3 length: 16 amino acids. The CDR3 DNA reads TGTGCCAGCAGTTTGCATAGGCTTTCGAACACCGGGGAGCTGTTTTTT. Protein: CASSLHRLSNTGELFF.

There are a few counts of this clonotype. The genes are TRBV19 and TRBJ1-1; D is unresolved. Germline V gene lookup returns CDR1 LNHDA and CDR2 SQIVND (reference sequence). V lost 9 bases and J lost 3, with 8 bases in between. The CDR3 has 11 residues. DNA of the CDR3: TGTGCCAGCCTGAGTTACACTGAAGCTTTCTTT. It yields the protein CASLSYTEAFF.

Concerning this clonotype itself: The junction and the germline gene differ at one end; a read error may be behind it. V and J are TRBV6-6 and TRBJ2-7; 9 positions match TRBD2. CDR3 length: 12 residues. Germline V gives CDR1 MNHNY, CDR2 SVGAGI (reference sequence). CDR3 sequence reads: CASSYLREGPNF. CDR3 nucleotide sequence: TGTGCCAGCAGTTACCTGCGGGAGGGGCCGAACTTC.

A remark on this clonotype: This clone may be a read error of a much larger clone one base away. This chain uses TRBV5-1 with TRBJ2-1, with a weak D call TRBD2 (6 bases). CDR3 length: 13 amino acids. Germline V CDR1 and CDR2: SGHRS, YFSETQ. With 3 bases removed from V and 4 bases from J, the gap between germline ends came to 8 bases. Here the CDR3 reads CASSCGAYNEQFF. CDR3 bases: TGCGCCAGCAGCTGCGGGGCATACAATGAGCAGTTCTTC.

This clonotype was observed a few times. The chain uses TRBV20-1 and TRBJ2-3; 14 positions agree with TRBD2. V lost 0 bases and J lost 5; bases outside the gene matches: 13. The CDR3 is 19 amino acids. Germline V gene data show CDR1 as DFQATT and CDR2 as SNEGSKA (reference sequence). In nucleotides, the CDR3 is TGCAGTGCTAGAGATCCCGGGACTAGCGGGAGACCCGGGATAGATACGCAGTATTTT. Its translation is CSARDPGTSGRPGIDTQYF.

As for this clonotype: A much larger clone differs by one base, so this may be a read error. The V gene is TRBV4-1, the J gene TRBJ1-1; no firm D call. The CDR3 is made up of 15 amino acids. Germline V gene lookup returns CDR1 MGHRA and CDR2 YSYEKL. CDR3 DNA sequence: TGCACCAGCAGCCCCCGAGAGGAGGCAAACACTGAAGCTTTCTTT. Its translation: CTSSPREEANTEAFF.

In this sample, this clonotype turned up many times. V is TRBV3-1 and J is TRBJ1-1, with D hard to call. Trimming took off 0 bases at V and 4 bases at J, with 6 bases between the two ends. The CDR3 totals 13 residues. Germline lookup yields CDR1 LGHDT and CDR2 YNNKEL (reference sequence). The CDR3 bases are TGTGCCAGCAGCCAAGATGATGGCACTGAAGCTTTCTTT. Translation gives CASSQDDGTEAFF.

The sample holds a few counts of this clonotype. The chain combines TRBV18 with TRBJ1-1; maybe TRBD1 (6 bases). The CDR3 runs to 15 residues. V lost 5 bases, J lost 2 bases, and 15 bases lay in between. The V gene's germline CDR1 is KGHSH and CDR2 LQKENI. The CDR3 nucleotides read TGTGCCAGCTCATACGGGGGGGGCCTAAACACTGAAGCTTTCTTT. Its translation is CASSYGGGLNTEAFF.

The V gene is TRBV6-6, the J gene TRBJ2-7, with D tentatively TRBD1 or TRBD2 (5 bases each). V gave up 1 base and J gave up 3 bases, with 13 bases separating them. Germline values: CDR1 MNHNY, CDR2 SVGAGI (reference sequence). The length of the CDR3 is 15 residues. The DNA for the CDR3 is TGTGCCAGCAGTTACTTTGGGGGTCCCCTCTACGAGCAGTACTTC. This gives the protein CASSYFGGPLYEQYF.

This clonotype turned up a few times. The V gene is TRBV20-1, the J gene TRBJ2-2; D not certain. Germline V CDR1 and CDR2: DFQATT, SNEGSKA (reference sequence). V lost 0 bases, J lost 6 bases, and 14 bases lay in between. The CDR3 length is 15 residues. The CDR3 sequence: CSARDLLRAPGELFF. DNA for the CDR3: TGCAGTGCTAGAGATCTGCTTAGGGCTCCCGGGGAGCTGTTTTTT.

This clonotype was seen at least ten times. The V gene is TRBV7-6, the J gene TRBJ2-4; D might be TRBD1 (5 bases). The CDR3 runs 15 residues. Germline V gene lookup returns CDR1 SGHVS and CDR2 FNYEAQ. The V gene lost 5 bases and the J gene lost 2 bases, with 13 bases spanning the gap. The CDR3 here is CASSHNPGTKNIQYF. The CDR3 DNA is TGTGCCAGCAGCCACAACCCAGGGACCAAAAACATTCAGTACTTC.

This clonotype was seen only a few times. The CDR3 loop reads CASSILAYPSYEQYF. The CDR3 DNA sequence: TGTGCCAGCAGCATACTAGCCTATCCCTCCTACGAGCAGTACTTC. The chain has TRBV6-2 or TRBV6-3 and TRBJ2-7; a possible D gene is TRBD2 (6 bases). Germline V gene lookup returns CDR1 MNHEY and CDR2 SVGEGT. The CDR3 contains 15 residues. Trimming removed 6 bases from V and 0 bases from J, with 15 bases in between.

Concerning this clonotype: This may come from a read error, since a much larger clone is one base off. This chain joins TRBV2 and TRBJ2-3; no clear D. This CDR3 has 13 residues. Germline CDR1 is SNHLY and CDR2 is FYNNEI. CDR3 nucleotide sequence: TGTCCCAGCAAAAAATCCAGCACAGATACGCAGTATTTT. This codes for CPSKKSSTDTQYF.